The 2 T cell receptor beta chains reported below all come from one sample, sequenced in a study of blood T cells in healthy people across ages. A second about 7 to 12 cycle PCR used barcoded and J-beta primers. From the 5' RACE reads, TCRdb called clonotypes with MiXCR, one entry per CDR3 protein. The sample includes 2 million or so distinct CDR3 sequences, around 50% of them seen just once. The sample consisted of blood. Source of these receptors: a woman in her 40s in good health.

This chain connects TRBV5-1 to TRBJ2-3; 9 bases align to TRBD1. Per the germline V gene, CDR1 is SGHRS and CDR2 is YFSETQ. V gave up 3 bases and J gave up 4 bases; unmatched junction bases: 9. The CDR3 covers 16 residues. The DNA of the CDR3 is TGCGCCAGCAGCTATGACCCGGGACAGGGCTCAGATACGCAGTATTTT. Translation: CASSYDPGQGSDTQYF.

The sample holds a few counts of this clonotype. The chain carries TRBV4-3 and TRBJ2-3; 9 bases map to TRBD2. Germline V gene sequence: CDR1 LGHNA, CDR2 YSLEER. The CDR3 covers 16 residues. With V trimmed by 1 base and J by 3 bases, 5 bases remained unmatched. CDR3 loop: CASSQGLRGGTDTQYF. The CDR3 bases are TGCGCCAGCAGCCAAGGTTTGCGGGGGGGAACAGATACGCAGTATTTT.